Below are 26 T cell receptor beta chains sequenced from a single sample in a study of T cells in Graves' hyperthyroidism and ophthalmopathy. The TCR beta CDR3 regions underwent amplification using RNA transcripts as the source. RT-PCR in the first round (using the HTBI primer set) targeted the TCR CDR3. TCRdb re-called the multiplex PCR reads through MiXCR, storing one row per CDR3 protein. The sample has around 370,000 distinct CDR3 sequences; around 18% are singletons. The specimen was blood. These receptors were obtained from a man between 18 and 35 years old with Graves' ophthalmopathy.

This chain links TRBV5-6 with TRBJ2-5; D is unresolved. Germline V CDR1 and CDR2: SGHDT, YYEEEE. The V end was cut by 3 bases, the J end by 5 bases, with 17 bases between. The CDR3 length is 15 residues. The CDR3 DNA reads as TGTGCCAGCAGCTCCATAACCCCAGCGCCCGAGACCCAGTACTTC. It encodes CASSSITPAPETQYF.

As concerns this clonotype: This may arise from a read error, as a much more abundant clone is one base away. The CDR3 here is CASRSPGLTYNEQYF. Written as DNA, the CDR3 is TGTGCCAGCAGATCGCCGGGACTTACCTACAATGAGCAGTACTTC. The V and J genes are TRBV7-2 and TRBJ2-1; TRBD2 might be the D (6 bases). The DNA end favors TRBJ2-7, so the J call may be wrong. The CDR3 covers 15 residues. The germline V gene has CDR1 SGHTA and CDR2 FQGNSA.

There are many counts of this clonotype. This rearrangement joins TRBV3-1 to TRBJ1-5, with unresolved D. The CDR3 runs 13 residues. CDR1 LGHDT and CDR2 YNNKEL come from the germline V gene (reference sequence). Trimming left V 1 base short and J 4 bases short, with 5 bases between. The chain's CDR3 is CASSQAGNQPQHF. DNA for the CDR3: TGTGCCAGCAGCCAAGCGGGGAATCAGCCCCAGCATTTT.

This clonotype showed up many times. The CDR3: CASGGGPGFGGTNEQFF. CDR3 sequence (DNA): TGTGCCAGCGGAGGGGGACCAGGTTTCGGTGGGACGAATGAGCAGTTCTTC. The chain carries TRBV6-1 and TRBJ2-1; perhaps D is TRBD1 or TRBD2 (6 bases each). The V gene lost 8 bases and the J gene lost 7 bases, with 27 bases spanning the gap. The V gene's germline CDR1 is MNHNS and CDR2 SASEGT. CDR3 length: 17 amino acids.

Points on this clonotype: This may be a read error, as it is one base from a much larger clone. The V call is TRBV12-3 or TRBV12-4, the J call TRBJ2-4; maybe TRBD2 (6 bases). The CDR3 spans 13 residues. Deletions cut 1 base from V and 9 bases from J, with 10 bases between. CDR3 in amino acids: CASSLGPGSIQYF. The DNA for the CDR3 is TGTGCCAGCAGTTTAGGTCCCGGGAGCATTCAGTACTTC.

This clonotype was observed many times. The V call is TRBV7-9, the J call TRBJ1-1, with D uncertain. The CDR3 length is 12 residues. V shed 3 bases and J shed 8 bases, with 10 bases lying between them. Germline values: CDR1 SEHNR, CDR2 FQNEAQ (reference sequence). DNA of the CDR3: TGTGCCAGCAGCTTTCAGGAGAGGGAAGCTTTCTTT. This translates into CASSFQEREAFF.

This clonotype was picked up many times. The chain is built from TRBV12-3 or TRBV12-4 and TRBJ1-5; TRBD1 might be the D (5 bases). V was cut by 6 bases and J by 7 bases, with 13 bases left in between. The CDR3 sequence is 13 residues long. The CDR3 reads CASSPRRGQPQHF. In DNA form, the CDR3 reads TGTGCCAGCAGCCCGCGGAGGGGCCAGCCCCAGCATTTT.

As for this clonotype: The junction departs from the called germline gene at one end, perhaps through a read error. The gene calls are TRBV18 and TRBJ1-1; possibly TRBD1 for D (6 bases). The germline V gene has CDR1 KGHSH and CDR2 LQKENI. The CDR3 length is 14 residues. CDR3 sequence (DNA): TGTGCCAGCTCAGCGGGGGCCCCGAACACTGAAGCTCTCTTT. Protein product: CASSAGAPNTEALF.

This clonotype was observed a handful of times. The chain links TRBV9 to TRBJ2-1; 7 positions agree with TRBD1. V gave up 0 bases and J gave up 8 bases; unmatched junction bases: 5. The V gene's germline CDR1 is SGDLS and CDR2 YYNGEE. The CDR3 is 14 residues long. The DNA for the CDR3 is TGTGCCAGCAGCGTAGGCCAGGGGGTAGATGAGCAGTTCTTC. Residues: CASSVGQGVDEQFF.

V is TRBV30 and J is TRBJ2-7; TRBD1 agrees at 8 bases. With V trimmed by 0 bases and J by 4 bases, 5 bases remained unmatched. Germline CDR1 reads GTSNPN; CDR2 reads SVGIG (reference sequence). This CDR3 has 14 residues. The CDR3 region has the DNA TGTGCCTGGAGTGTCTGGACAGGGTTATACGAGCAGTACTTC. It yields the protein CAWSVWTGLYEQYF.

With regard to this clonotype: Compared with germline, one end of the junction differs, possibly owing to a read error. The chain joins TRBV14 to TRBJ2-7, with D maybe TRBD1 (5 bases). The CDR3 runs to 14 residues. Germline CDR1 and CDR2: SGHDN and FVKESK. CDR3 bases: TGTGCCAGCAGGCAAGGGGAAGGGCCCTACGAGCAGTACTTC. Translated: CASRQGEGPYEQYF.

The chain links TRBV4-1 to TRBJ1-1; D perhaps matches TRBD1 (5 bases). Germline CDR1 is MGHRA and CDR2 is YSYEKL. V was cut by 0 bases and J by 1 base, with 15 bases left in between. CDR3 length equals 17 residues. The CDR3 sequence: CASSQDQAGSWNTEAFF. DNA of the CDR3: TGCGCCAGCAGCCAAGATCAGGCAGGGAGTTGGAACACTGAAGCTTTCTTT.

This rearrangement joins TRBV6-5 to TRBJ2-7; unclear D gene. This CDR3 region has 15 residues. Trimming left V 4 bases short and J 5 bases short, with 18 bases between. Germline CDR1 reads MNHEY; CDR2 reads SVGAGI. The CDR3 nucleotides are TGTGCCAGCAGTTTGCCGGGCGATGCTCGGAACGAGCAGTACTTC. Protein sequence: CASSLPGDARNEQYF.

This clonotype was detected only a few times. This sequence joins TRBV6-1 and TRBJ1-1; weak D call: TRBD1 (6 bases). Trimming left V 6 bases short and J 6 bases short, with 20 bases between. The CDR3 consists of 15 residues. Germline V CDR1 and CDR2: MNHNS, SASEGT. CDR3 in DNA: TGTGCCAGCAGCCCCGGGGGGGGGCGGGGCGCTGAAGCTTTCTTT. Amino acid sequence: CASSPGGGRGAEAFF.

This rearrangement joins TRBV29-1 to TRBJ1-1; no definite D call. The V gene lost 4 bases and the J gene lost 1 base, with 7 bases spanning the gap. The CDR3 is 12 amino acids. CDR1 is SQVTM, CDR2 ANQGSEA, per germline. This chain's CDR3 is CSVGQPNTEAFF. The CDR3 region has the DNA TGCAGCGTTGGGCAGCCGAACACTGAAGCTTTCTTT. Together with reference TRBV29-1 and TRBJ1-1, the CDR3 gives the full variable domain: SAVISQKPSRDICQRGTSLTIQCQVDSQVTMMFWYRQQPGQSLTLIATANQGSEATYESGFVIDKFPISRPNLTFSTLTVSNMSPEDSSIYLCSVGQPNTEAFFGQGTRLTVV.

This clonotype occurred many times. The rearrangement links TRBV13 to TRBJ2-5; D call uncertain. The CDR3 covers 15 residues. With 5 bases removed from V and 0 bases from J, the gap between germline ends came to 13 bases. CDR1 and CDR2 from the germline V gene are PRHDT and FYEKMQ (reference sequence). As DNA, the CDR3 is TGTGCCAGCAGCCACCCGACGGGCGACCAAGAGACCCAGTACTTC. It encodes CASSHPTGDQETQYF. Full variable domain (rest looked up from reference TRBV13 and TRBJ2-5): AAGVIQSPRHLIKEKRETATLKCYPIPRHDTVYWYQQGPGQDPQFLISFYEKMQSDKGSIPDRFSAQQFSDYHSELNMSSLELGDSALYFCASSHPTGDQETQYFGPGTRLLVL.

This clonotype was counted ten times or more. This sequence joins TRBV2 and TRBJ1-6, with 9 bases matching TRBD1. The CDR3 has 14 amino acids. The trim removed 5 bases at V and 9 bases at J, leaving 5 bases unmatched. Germline values: CDR1 SNHLY, CDR2 FYNNEI. The CDR3 spells CASSSTGGISPLHF. The CDR3 DNA follows: TGTGCCAGCAGTTCTACAGGGGGCATTTCACCCCTCCACTTT.

This clonotype was recorded only once. The chain links TRBV7-9 to TRBJ2-5; 13 nucleotides match TRBD2. J was trimmed by 0 bases and V by 5 bases; bases with no gene match: 9. This CDR3 region has 18 residues. Germline loops: CDR1 SEHNR, CDR2 FQNEAQ (reference sequence). CDR3 DNA: TGTGCCAGCAGCGAAACCGGGACTAGCGGGGAGTACCAAGAGACCCAGTACTTC. This encodes CASSETGTSGEYQETQYF.

The chain recombines TRBV20-1 with TRBJ2-1, with 9 bases aligning to TRBD2. Germline trimming cut 3 bases from V and 5 bases from J; bases unmatched to any gene: 8. CDR3 length: 15 amino acids. Germline V lookup: CDR1 DFQATT, CDR2 SNEGSKA (reference sequence). CDR3 DNA sequence: TGCAGTGCTAGTAATAGGCCTAGCGGGGACAATGAGCAGTTCTTC. Translating it yields CSASNRPSGDNEQFF.

The chain is built from TRBV5-6 and TRBJ1-4, with TRBD1 as a possible D gene (6 bases). The germline CDR1 and CDR2 sequences are SGHDT and YYEEEE. V gave up 4 bases and J gave up 8 bases, with 21 bases separating them. CDR3 size: 16 residues. The CDR3 nucleotides read TGTGCCAGCAGCCGGAACAAACAGGGTCCTCGGGAAAAACTGTTTTTT. Its translation is CASSRNKQGPREKLFF.

This chain connects TRBV5-1 to TRBJ2-2; D gene unclear. Trimming removed 0 bases from V and 6 bases from J, with 9 bases in between. CDR1 SGHRS and CDR2 YFSETQ come from the germline V gene. The CDR3 has 14 amino acids. CDR3 sequence reads: CASSLGQESGELFF. In DNA form, the CDR3 reads TGCGCCAGCAGCTTGGGGCAGGAGTCCGGGGAGCTGTTTTTT.

This clonotype was counted many times. This chain joins TRBV12-3 or TRBV12-4 and TRBJ2-1; D could derive from TRBD1 or TRBD2 (5 bases each). The CDR3 length is 16 residues. Trimming pared 1 base from V and 3 bases from J, leaving 13 bases between. CDR3 region: CASSLDSWGIYNEQFF. The CDR3 DNA reads as TGTGCCAGCAGTTTAGATAGCTGGGGGATCTACAATGAGCAGTTCTTC.

The chain is built from TRBV19 and TRBJ2-1; D remains ambiguous. Germline V gene sequence: CDR1 LNHDA, CDR2 SQIVND (reference sequence). The V and J ends lost 4 bases and 5 bases respectively, with 18 bases between them. The CDR3 has 16 residues. The CDR3 DNA reads TGTGCCAGTAGTAGGAGAGTAGAACCATCCAACAATGAGCAGTTCTTC. Translation gives CASSRRVEPSNNEQFF.

This clonotype was detected a few times. The gene calls are TRBV18 and TRBJ1-1, with 7 bases that match TRBD1. This CDR3 has 14 amino acids. Trimming removed 1 base from V and 3 bases from J; junction bases left unmatched: 2. Looked up from germline, CDR1 is KGHSH and CDR2 is LQKENI. The CDR3 bases are TGTGCCAGCTCACCACTCGACAGGGACACTGAAGCTTTCTTT. Protein product: CASSPLDRDTEAFF. Full variable domain (outside the CDR3, taken from reference TRBV18 and TRBJ1-1): NAGVMQNPRHLVRRRGQEARLRCSPMKGHSHVYWYRQLPEEGLKFMVYLQKENIIDESGMPKERFSAEFPKEGPSILRIQQVVRGDSAAYFCASSPLDRDTEAFFGQGTRLTVV.

In its sample, this clonotype was seen a few times. V gene TRBV19 combines with J gene TRBJ1-1; D remains unclear. The CDR3 totals 11 residues. Trimming pared 10 bases from V and 1 base from J, leaving 7 bases between. Germline-derived CDR1 and CDR2 are LNHDA and SQIVND (reference sequence). CDR3 nucleotide sequence: TGTGCCATTTCTTCGAACACTGAAGCTTTCTTT. Encoded protein: CAISSNTEAFF.

At least ten counts were recorded for this clonotype. V is TRBV3-1 and J is TRBJ2-2, with D perhaps matching TRBD1 (6 bases). The CDR3 extends over 14 amino acids. V lost 3 bases, J lost 2 bases, and 7 bases lay in between. Germline V gene sequence: CDR1 LGHDT, CDR2 YNNKEL (reference sequence). The CDR3: CASSHRGNTGELFF. As DNA, the CDR3 is TGTGCCAGCAGCCACAGGGGAAACACCGGGGAGCTGTTTTTT.